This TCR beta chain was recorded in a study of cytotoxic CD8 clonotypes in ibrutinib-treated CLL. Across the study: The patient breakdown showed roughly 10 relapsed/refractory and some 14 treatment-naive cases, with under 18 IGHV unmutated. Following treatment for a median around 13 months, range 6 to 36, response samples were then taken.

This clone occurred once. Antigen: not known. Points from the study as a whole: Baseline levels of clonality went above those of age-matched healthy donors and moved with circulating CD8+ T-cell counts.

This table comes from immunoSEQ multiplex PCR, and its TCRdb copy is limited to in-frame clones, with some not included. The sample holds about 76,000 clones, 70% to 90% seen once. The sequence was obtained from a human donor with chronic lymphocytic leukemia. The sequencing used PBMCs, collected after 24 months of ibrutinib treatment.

CDR3 protein: CASSQGDRGPYEQYF. In DNA, the CDR3 is TGCGCCAGCAGCCAAGGAGACAGGGGGCCCTACGAGCAGTACTTC. The chain couples TRBV4-3 to TRBJ2-7; TRBD1 agrees at 10 bases. Trimming at V came to 1 base and at J to 2 bases, leaving 2 bases not matched to a gene. Looked up from germline, CDR1 is LGHNA and CDR2 is YSLEER. The CDR3 is made up of 15 amino acids.